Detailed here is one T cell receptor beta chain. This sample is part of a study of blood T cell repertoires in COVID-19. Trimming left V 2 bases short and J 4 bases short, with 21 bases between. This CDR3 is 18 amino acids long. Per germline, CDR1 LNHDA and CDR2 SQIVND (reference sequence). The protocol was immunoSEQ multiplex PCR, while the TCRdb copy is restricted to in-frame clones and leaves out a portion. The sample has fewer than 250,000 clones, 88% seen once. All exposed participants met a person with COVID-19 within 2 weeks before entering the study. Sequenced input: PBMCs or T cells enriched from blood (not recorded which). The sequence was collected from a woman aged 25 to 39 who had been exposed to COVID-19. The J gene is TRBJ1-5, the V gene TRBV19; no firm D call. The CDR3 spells CASSIRQAAGFGNQPQHF. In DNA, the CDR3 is TGTGCCAGTAGTATAAGGCAGGCCGCGGGGTTCGGAAATCAGCCCCAGCATTTT.